The source of this T cell receptor (beta chain) is a study of tumor and adjacent non-tumor tissue in lung cancer. Study-level background: Histology: around twelve adenocarcinoma, a couple of squamous cell carcinoma, 1 small cell lung cancer. Whole-study results and caveats: Top 100 clones took a larger repertoire share in normal lung. Compared with tumor, normal lung showed significantly lower TCR diversity.

This sample's RNA came from whole unsorted tissue. More than 3 cm separated this lung sample from the edge of the tumor. This clonotype showed up just a few times. As yet, its antigen is unknown. TCRbeta libraries were built with three rounds of nested PCR, modified from ARM-PCR. Using its own MiXCR run on the multiplex PCR reads, TCRdb lists one record per CDR3 protein. The profile covers about 110,000 distinct CDR3 sequences, with 60% to 65% appearing a single time and around 17% taken by the ten largest. After removal of 6 bases from V and 7 bases from J, the junction contained 9 bases not matched to a gene. The CDR3 loop spans 13 amino acids. CDR1 and CDR2 from the germline V gene are DFQATT and SNEGSKA (reference sequence).

What was sequenced was distant non-tumor lung tissue. The sequence derives from a man aged 60 to 75 with non-small cell lung cancer. V usage is TRBV20-1 and J usage is TRBJ2-1; 7 nucleotides match TRBD2. The CDR3 DNA follows: TGCAGTGCCGCGTCCGGGGGGAGGAATGAGCAGTTCTTC. As protein: CSAASGGRNEQFF.